Listed here are 26 T cell receptor beta chains from one sample, sequenced in a study of monozygotic twins with inflammatory bowel disease. TCRdb reprocessed the 5' RACE reads, keeping one entry per CDR3 protein, no DNA. The sample spans a few hundred thousand distinct CDR3 sequences; the ten largest clones claim 2% to 3%. The material sequenced was blood. The receptor source for this set is a human donor with ulcerative colitis or Crohn's disease, or a healthy co-twin of an affected twin (not recorded which).

The chain links TRBV10-3 to TRBJ2-1. The CDR3 has 13 residues. The germline gives CDR1 ENHRY, CDR2 SYGVKD. CDR3 sequence: CAISERQRNEQFF.

The chain employs TRBV12-2 and TRBJ1-3; without DNA, the TCRdb call of TRBD1 cannot be checked. TRBV12-2 is a listed pseudogene. CDR3 length: 16 residues. CDR3: CASRPPDRGQGHTIYF.

This sequence joins TRBV5-1 and TRBJ2-3; TCRdb returns TRBD2, unconfirmable since there is no DNA. The CDR3 has 17 residues. The V gene's germline CDR1 is SGHRS and CDR2 YFSETQ. The CDR3 here is CASSLEAGGRVTDTQYF.

V is TRBV30 and J is TRBJ1-1; TCRdb selects TRBD1, and the lack of DNA leaves this call unchecked. The germline CDR1 and CDR2 sequences are GTSNPN and SVGIG (reference sequence). CDR3 size: 13 residues. CDR3 amino acids: CAWSPGVGTEAFF.

The chain employs TRBV11-2 and TRBJ2-3. Germline V gene lookup returns CDR1 SGHAT and CDR2 FQNNGV. CDR3 length: 15 residues. This CDR3 reads CASSLWLESTDTQYF.

This rearrangement joins TRBV14 to TRBJ2-5. The germline V gene encodes CDR1 SGHDN and CDR2 FVKESK. The CDR3 contains 14 residues. The CDR3 region is CASSLSMGQETQYF.

The chain carries TRBV30 and TRBJ1-1. CDR3 length: 13 amino acids. The germline gives CDR1 GTSNPN, CDR2 SVGIG (reference sequence). This CDR3 reads CAWEARFNTEAFF.

The V call is TRBV3-1, the J call TRBJ1-5; TCRdb lists TRBD1, though no DNA is available to test this call. The germline V gene has CDR1 LGHDT and CDR2 YNNKEL (reference sequence). The CDR3 runs 13 residues. The CDR3 reads CASSLGRGPAQHF.

The J gene is TRBJ2-6, the V gene TRBV9; with no DNA, the TCRdb D assignment of TRBD1 cannot be verified. The CDR3 runs 18 residues. Germline lookup yields CDR1 SGDLS and CDR2 YYNGEE. The CDR3 is CASSPGVGHASGANVLTF.

J is TRBJ2-7 and V is TRBV10-3; TCRdb's D call of TRBD2 is untestable without DNA. Germline V gene data show CDR1 as ENHRY and CDR2 as SYGVKD. This CDR3 has 15 residues. CDR3 loop: CAIPRLAGFYYEQYF.

The chain is built from TRBV12-3 or TRBV12-4 and TRBJ2-7; TCRdb outputs TRBD1, but without DNA this stays unchecked. The CDR3 sequence is 14 residues long. The CDR3 spells CASSLGQGGYEQYF.

The chain combines TRBV7-9 with TRBJ2-7. The CDR3 contains 13 residues. CDR1 is SEHNR, CDR2 FQNEAQ, per germline (reference sequence). CDR3 sequence reads: CASSLASGVEQYF.

The CDR3 sequence is CASSYGTGGLVDEQFF. V gene TRBV7-8 combines with J gene TRBJ2-1; there is no DNA to check the TCRdb D call of TRBD1. CDR1 SGHVS and CDR2 FQNEAQ come from the germline V gene. The CDR3 is 16 residues long.

This chain uses TRBV10-2 with TRBJ2-7; checking the TCRdb D call of TRBD1 is not possible without DNA. CDR1 and CDR2 from the germline V gene are WSHSY and SAAADI. This CDR3 has 13 residues. The CDR3 sequence: CASSRTGGDEQYF.

The chain combines TRBV5-1 with TRBJ1-1; TCRdb's D gene call, TRBD1, goes unchecked for lack of DNA. The CDR3 runs 15 residues. CDR1 and CDR2 (germline): SGHRS, YFSETQ. This chain's CDR3 is CASSSPGHTNTEAFF.

The rearrangement joins TRBV9 to TRBJ1-6; the D call from TCRdb, TRBD1, cannot be confirmed without DNA. The germline CDR1 and CDR2 sequences are SGDLS and YYNGEE. The CDR3 sequence is 15 residues long. This CDR3 is CASSGGTANNSPLHF.

The chain recombines TRBV19 with TRBJ2-6; TCRdb's D call, TRBD1, is unchecked because there is no DNA. The CDR3 totals 14 residues. Germline V CDR1 and CDR2: LNHDA, SQIVND (reference sequence). CDR3 protein: CASTRVAGANVLTF.

The V call is TRBV12-3 or TRBV12-4, the J call TRBJ2-7. The CDR3 is 11 residues long. Here the CDR3 reads CASSISLRQYF.

This rearrangement joins TRBV29-1 to TRBJ1-1. Germline CDR1 SQVTM, CDR2 ANQGSEA. The CDR3 contains 14 residues. CDR3 protein: CSAKDGTTNTEAFF. Based on the CDR3 plus reference TRBV29-1 and TRBJ1-1, the full variable domain is SAVISQKPSRDICQRGTSLTIQCQVDSQVTMMFWYRQQPGQSLTLIATANQGSEATYESGFVIDKFPISRPNLTFSTLTVSNMSPEDSSIYLCSAKDGTTNTEAFFGQGTRLTVV.

The chain employs TRBV2 and TRBJ2-5; lacking DNA, the TRBD2 call made by TCRdb goes unchecked. Per germline, CDR1 SNHLY and CDR2 FYNNEI. The CDR3 has 18 amino acids. The CDR3 loop reads CASSALQTAIAGQETQYF.

The chain uses TRBV3-1 and TRBJ2-2. Germline values: CDR1 LGHDT, CDR2 YNNKEL (reference sequence). The CDR3 loop spans 11 amino acids. CDR3 sequence: CASTHTGELFF.

V gene TRBV19 combines with J gene TRBJ2-2; without DNA, the TCRdb call of TRBD1 cannot be checked. The V gene's germline CDR1 is LNHDA and CDR2 SQIVND (reference sequence). This CDR3 contains 14 residues. CDR3 amino acids: CASSIERGSGELFF.

The chain is built from TRBV20-1 and TRBJ2-7; with no DNA, the TCRdb D assignment of TRBD2 cannot be verified. The CDR3 has 13 amino acids. CDR1 is DFQATT and CDR2 is SNEGSKA in the germline V gene (reference sequence). CDR3 region: CSASAGGSYEQYF.

V gene TRBV20-1 combines with J gene TRBJ2-5; TCRdb designates TRBD1, a call that cannot be tested without DNA. CDR3 length equals 14 residues. Germline V gene sequence: CDR1 DFQATT, CDR2 SNEGSKA (reference sequence). The CDR3 spells CSASPGATMETQYF.

V is TRBV5-8 and J is TRBJ1-1; absent DNA, TCRdb's TRBD1 call cannot be checked. The germline gives CDR1 SGHTS, CDR2 YDEGEE. CDR3 length: 15 amino acids. The CDR3 loop is CASSFGTGGLTEAFF. Variable domain in full (rest from reference TRBV5-8 and TRBJ1-1): EAGVTQSPTHLIKTRGQQATLRCSPISGHTSVYWYQQALGLGLQFLLWYDEGEERNRGNFPPRFSGRQFPNYSSELNVNALELEDSALYLCASSFGTGGLTEAFFGQGTRLTVV.

This chain uses TRBV5-1 with TRBJ2-3; TCRdb indicates TRBD1, and absent DNA this call remains unverified. The CDR3 consists of 14 residues. The germline CDR1 and CDR2 sequences are SGHRS and YFSETQ. The CDR3 spells CASSSGQSLDTQYF. Supplemented by reference TRBV5-1 and TRBJ2-3, the full variable domain reads KAGVTQTPRYLIKTRGQQVTLSCSPISGHRSVSWYQQTPGQGLQFLFEYFSETQRNKGNFPGRFSGRQFSNSRSEMNVSTLELGDSALYLCASSSGQSLDTQYFGPGTRLTVL.